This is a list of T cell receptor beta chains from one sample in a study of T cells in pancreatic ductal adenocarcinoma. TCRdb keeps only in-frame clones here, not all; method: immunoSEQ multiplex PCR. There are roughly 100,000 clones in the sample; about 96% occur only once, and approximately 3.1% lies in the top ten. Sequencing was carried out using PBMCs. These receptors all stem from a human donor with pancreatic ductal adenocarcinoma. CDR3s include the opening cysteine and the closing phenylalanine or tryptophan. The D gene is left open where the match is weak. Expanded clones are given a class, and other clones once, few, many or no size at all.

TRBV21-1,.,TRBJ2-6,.,CASRSTGHSGANVLTF,TGTGCCAGCAGATCGACAGGCCACTCTGGGGCCAACGTCCTGACTTTC
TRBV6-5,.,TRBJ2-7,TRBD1,CASSPGTGDEQYF,TGTGCCAGCAGTCCCGGGACAGGGGACGAGCAGTACTTC
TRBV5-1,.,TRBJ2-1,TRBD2,CASSPSGNSYNEQFF,TGCGCCAGCAGCCCGAGCGGGAACTCCTACAATGAGCAGTTCTTC
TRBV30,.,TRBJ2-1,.,CAWSVTGANNEQFF,TGTGCCTGGAGTGTGACGGGAGCGAACAATGAGCAGTTCTTC
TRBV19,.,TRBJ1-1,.,CASSMWADMNTEAFF,TGTGCCAGTAGTATGTGGGCAGATATGAACACTGAAGCTTTCTTT
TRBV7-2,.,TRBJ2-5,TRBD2,CASSLEEREKRETQYF,TGTGCCAGCAGCTTAGAGGAGCGGGAGAAACGGGAGACCCAGTACTTC
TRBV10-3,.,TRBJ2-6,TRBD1,CAISGTGSSGANVLTF,TGTGCCATATCCGGGACAGGGAGCTCTGGGGCCAACGTCCTGACTTTC
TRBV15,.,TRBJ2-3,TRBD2,CATSRGSSGSMTDTQYF,TGTGCCACCAGCAGAGGGTCTAGCGGGAGTATGACAGATACGCAGTATTTT
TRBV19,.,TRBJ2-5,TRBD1,CASTSTGGFQETQYF,TGTGCCAGTACCTCGACAGGGGGCTTCCAAGAGACCCAGTACTTC
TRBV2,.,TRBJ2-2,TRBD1,CASHRGQTGELFF,TGTGCCAGTCACAGGGGGCAGACCGGGGAGCTGTTTTTT
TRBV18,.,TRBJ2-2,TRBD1,CASAGQGNTGELFF,TGTGCCAGCGCAGGACAGGGTAACACCGGGGAGCTGTTTTTT
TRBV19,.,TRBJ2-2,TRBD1,CASSTLRGTGTAGTNTGELFF,TGTGCCAGTAGTACTCTCCGGGGGACAGGGACAGCGGGCACGAACACCGGGGAGCTGTTTTTT
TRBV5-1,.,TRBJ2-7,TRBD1,CASSAGTGGYEQYF,TGCGCCAGCAGTGCCGGGACAGGGGGCTACGAGCAGTACTTC
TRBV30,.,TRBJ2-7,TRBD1,CAWSVPGQLREQYF,TGTGCCTGGAGTGTACCGGGACAGCTTAGGGAGCAGTACTTC
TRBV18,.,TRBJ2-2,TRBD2,CASSPFGTRAGVTGELFF,TGTGCCAGCTCACCTTTCGGGACGAGAGCGGGAGTCACCGGGGAGCTGTTTTTT
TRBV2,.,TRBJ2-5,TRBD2,CASSERSGRGGETQYF,TGTGCCAGCAGTGAAAGGAGCGGGAGGGGCGGAGAGACCCAGTACTTC
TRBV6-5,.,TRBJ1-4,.,CASSWGLDEKLFF,TGTGCCAGCAGTTGGGGGCTGGATGAAAAACTGTTTTTT
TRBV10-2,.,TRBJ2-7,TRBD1,CASNGQGNYEQYF,TGCGCCAGCAATGGACAGGGGAACTACGAGCAGTACTTC
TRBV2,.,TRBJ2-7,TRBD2,CASRLAAYEQYF,TGTGCCAGCAGGCTAGCGGCCTACGAGCAGTACTTC
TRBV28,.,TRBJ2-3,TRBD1,CASGQGGFPDTQYF,TGTGCCAGCGGACAGGGAGGCTTTCCAGATACGCAGTATTTT
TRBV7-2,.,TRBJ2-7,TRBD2,CASSKGLADHEQYF,TGTGCCAGCAGCAAGGGACTAGCGGATCACGAGCAGTACTTC
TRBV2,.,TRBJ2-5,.,CASRGVETQYF,TGTGCCAGCCGGGGAGTGGAGACCCAGTACTTC
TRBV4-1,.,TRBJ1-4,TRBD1,CASSQSRDRRRSEKLFF,TGCGCCAGCAGCCAGTCCCGGGACAGGAGGAGGTCGGAAAAACTGTTTTTT
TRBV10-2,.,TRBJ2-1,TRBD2,CASSRLAGIYEQFF,TGCGCCAGCTCGAGACTAGCGGGAATCTATGAGCAGTTCTTC
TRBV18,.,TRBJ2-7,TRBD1,CASSPPGTGGHEQYF,TGTGCCAGCTCACCGCCCGGGACAGGCGGGCACGAGCAGTACTTC
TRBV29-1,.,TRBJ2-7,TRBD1,CSVLGGGTGIYEQYF,TGCAGCGTTTTAGGGGGCGGGACAGGAATCTACGAGCAGTACTTC
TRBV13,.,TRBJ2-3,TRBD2,CASSSSGNTDTQYF,TGTGCCAGCAGCTCCAGCGGGAACACAGATACGCAGTATTTT
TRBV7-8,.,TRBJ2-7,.,CASSLRDGGHEQYF,TGTGCCAGCAGCCTTCGGGACGGGGGGCACGAGCAGTACTTC
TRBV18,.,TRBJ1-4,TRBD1,CASSRTGSSTNEKLFF,TGTGCCAGCTCCCGGACAGGGAGTTCAACTAATGAAAAACTGTTTTTT
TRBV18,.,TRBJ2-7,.,CASSPQVYEQYF,TGTGCCAGCTCACCCCAGGTCTACGAGCAGTACTTC
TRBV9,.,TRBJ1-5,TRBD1,CASSVLSKYGTIEGQERNQPQHF,TGTGCCAGCAGCGTACTCTCAAAGTACGGGACGATTGAAGGACAGGAAAGAAATCAGCCCCAGCATTTT
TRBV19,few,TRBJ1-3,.,CASKGGGLGNTIYF,TGTGCCAGTAAGGGCGGGGGTCTTGGAAACACCATATATTTT
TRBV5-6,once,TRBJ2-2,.,CASSLQGPGELFF,TGTGCCAGCAGCTTGCAGGGGCCCGGGGAGCTGTTTTTT
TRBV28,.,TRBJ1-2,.,CASSAPGQYGYTF,TGTGCCAGCAGCGCCCCGGGACAATATGGCTACACCTTC
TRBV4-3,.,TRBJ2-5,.,CASSLGPFQETQYF,TGCGCCAGCAGCCTGGGCCCGTTTCAAGAGACCCAGTACTTC
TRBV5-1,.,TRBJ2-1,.,CASSLLGQRNEQFF,TGCGCCAGCAGCCTTCTAGGACAGCGCAATGAGCAGTTCTTC
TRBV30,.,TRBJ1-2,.,CAWTPGERYTF,TGTGCCTGGACTCCGGGAGAGAGGTACACCTTC
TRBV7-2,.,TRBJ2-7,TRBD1,CASSLDGRGREQYF,TGTGCCAGCAGCTTAGATGGCAGGGGGCGGGAGCAGTACTTC
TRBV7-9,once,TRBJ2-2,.,CASSLAGGITGELFF,TGTGCCAGCAGCTTAGCGGGAGGAATAACCGGGGAGCTGTTTTTT
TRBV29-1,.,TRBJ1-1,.,CSVVRGSNTEAFF,TGCAGCGTTGTAAGGGGATCGAACACTGAAGCTTTCTTT
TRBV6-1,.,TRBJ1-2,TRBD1,CASSEAPQGSYYGYTF,TGTGCCAGCAGTGAAGCGCCACAGGGGTCGTATTATGGCTACACCTTC
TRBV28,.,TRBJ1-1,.,CASSLQATEAFF,TGTGCCAGCAGCCTTCAGGCCACTGAAGCTTTCTTT
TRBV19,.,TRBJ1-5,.,CASSISRANQPQHF,TGTGCCAGTAGTATCTCCAGGGCCAATCAGCCCCAGCATTTT
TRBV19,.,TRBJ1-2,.,CASSNPQGNYGYTF,TGTGCCAGTAGTAACCCTCAGGGGAACTATGGCTACACCTTC
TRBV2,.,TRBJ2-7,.,CASSEETGSYEQYF,TGTGCCAGCAGTGAAGAGACTGGCTCCTACGAGCAGTACTTC
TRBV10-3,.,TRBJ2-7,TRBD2,CAISESKSAGGGEQYF,TGTGCCATCAGTGAGTCGAAAAGCGCGGGAGGAGGTGAGCAGTACTTC
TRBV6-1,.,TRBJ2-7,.,CASGEEKHYEQYF,TGTGCCAGCGGGGAAGAGAAGCACTACGAGCAGTACTTC
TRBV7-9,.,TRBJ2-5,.,CASSLEGGVGTQYF,TGTGCCAGCAGCTTAGAAGGCGGGGTTGGGACCCAGTACTTC